The clone carrying this T cell receptor beta chain was counted only a few times. CDR1 and CDR2 from the germline V gene are SQVTM and ANQGSEA. CDR3 size: 12 residues. V was cut by 0 bases and J by 4 bases, with 6 bases left in between. These data come from a study of blood T cell repertoires in COVID-19. In the study overall: PBMCs, B-cell-depleted T cells, or T cells were the source of the cDNA or gDNA that made up the material.

Methods used by the authors: Estimates of nucleated cell counts were drawn from the amplification of reference gene primers. Using immunoSEQ multiplex PCR, the repertoire was profiled, and TCRdb retains in-frame clones only, with some absent. The V and J calls and the clone size are those of that table, but D and trimming were determined from the DNA. The sample gives over 200,000 clones, roughly 80% of which show up once; about a sixth is in the top ten. The chain links TRBV29-1 to TRBJ1-1; D not certain. Material for sequencing was peripheral blood. The clonotype comes from a woman aged 80 or over with active or convalescent COVID-19. DNA for the CDR3: TGCAGCGTTGAAGACCTCGGCACTGAAGCTTTCTTT. Protein product: CSVEDLGTEAFF. The full variable domain, in which reference TRBV29-1 and TRBJ1-1 provide the parts outside the CDR3, is SAVISQKPSRDICQRGTSLTIQCQVDSQVTMMFWYRQQPGQSLTLIATANQGSEATYESGFVIDKFPISRPNLTFSTLTVSNMSPEDSSIYLCSVEDLGTEAFFGQGTRLTVV.